The 15 T cell receptor beta chains below come from one sample, sequenced in a study of T cell clonality in common variable immunodeficiency. The study, taken as a whole, reports: Common variable immunodeficiency TCR beta sequences reportedly had fewer deletions and N-nucleotide insertions.

Produced via immunoSEQ multiplex PCR; TCRdb's table is partial and in-frame only. The sample is made up of some 19,000 clones, none counted only once. These TCRs' antigens remain unknown. Sequencing was performed on peripheral blood mononuclear cells. The receptors shown here come from a human donor with common variable immunodeficiency.

This clone was seen repeatedly, ten times or more. The CDR3 is cut off 3 residues early in the read; its end comes from the germline J gene. The V call is TRBV5-1, the J call TRBJ1-1; 8 nucleotides match TRBD1. CDR1 SGHRS and CDR2 YFSETQ come from the germline V gene. The CDR3 is made up of 12 amino acids. V lost 2 bases, J lost 7 bases, and 1 base stayed unmatched. The CDR3 loop is CASSFGQGEAFF. The sequenced part of the CDR3 DNA is TGCGCCAGCAGCTTCGGACAGGGTGAA.

The sample holds a few counts of this clone. Read data end 3 residues before the CDR3 end; the end is taken from the germline J gene. The rearrangement joins TRBV6-2 or TRBV6-3 to TRBJ1-2; D gene ambiguous. The CDR3 sequence is 13 residues long. The V end was cut by 11 bases, the J end by 2 bases, with 15 bases between. Germline CDR1 reads MNHEY; CDR2 reads SVGEGT. The CDR3 reads CAVKKGVNYGYTF. CDR3 bases read: TGTGCCGTGAAGAAGGGTGTGAACTATGGC.

For this clone: The missing CDR3 end, 3 residues past where the read stops, is filled in from the germline J gene. The rearrangement links TRBV7-3 to TRBJ2-2, with 7 bases lining up with TRBD1. This CDR3 has 16 residues. The V and J ends lost 2 bases and 1 base, in that order; junction bases with no gene match: 4. Per germline, CDR1 SGHTA and CDR2 FQGTGA. The sequenced CDR3 bases are TGTGCCAGCAGCTTATTAGGGACAGAGAACACCGGGGAG. This codes for CASSLLGTENTGE. The CDR3, in full, reads CASSLLGTENTGELFF.

This clone has a handful of counts. Coverage ceases 3 residues before the CDR3 finishes, and the germline J gene fills in the end. J is TRBJ2-3 and V is TRBV18, with a tentative D call TRBD1 (6 bases). V lost 2 bases to trimming and J lost 5 bases, with 8 bases between them. The CDR3 runs 13 residues. Germline V gene sequence: CDR1 KGHSH, CDR2 LQKENI. The CDR3 spells CASSPGGGDTQYF. The sequenced part of the CDR3 DNA is TGTGCCAGCTCACCAGGGGGCGGAGATACG.

About this clone itself: The read is 3 residues too short to cover the CDR3 end, so that end is filled in from the germline J gene. The genes are TRBV2 and TRBJ1-2, with D perhaps TRBD1 (5 bases). CDR1 is SNHLY, CDR2 FYNNEI, per germline. Trimming left V 4 bases short and J 2 bases short, with 8 bases between. The CDR3 is 13 amino acids. This CDR3 reads CASSAGINYGYTF. Incomplete CDR3 DNA: TGTGCCAGCAGTGCAGGGATCAACTATGGC.

This clone was found a few times. The read terminates 3 residues ahead of where the CDR3 ends, so the germline J gene completes it. The chain uses TRBV11-2 and TRBJ1-1; D is possibly TRBD1 (5 bases). The CDR3 spans 15 residues. In germline, CDR1 is SGHAT, CDR2 FQNNGV. The germline V and J ends were trimmed by 1 base and 0 bases, with 9 bases remaining between them. This chain's CDR3 is CASSLGQWMNTEAFF. The DNA read from the CDR3 is TGTGCCAGCAGCTTAGGACAGTGGATGAACACTGAA.

Regarding this clone: The read falls 3 residues short of the CDR3 end, and the missing part is taken from the germline J gene. The chain combines TRBV7-3 with TRBJ1-6, with D possibly matching TRBD1 (5 bases). The CDR3 totals 17 residues. Trimming removed 1 base at V and 7 bases at J, with 17 bases between. CDR1 and CDR2 (germline): SGHTA, FQGTGA. The CDR3 DNA, read in part, is TGTGCCAGCAGCTTAAGTGGCGGGGGGATTTTAAATTCACCC. Translated, it gives CASSLSGGGILNSP. In full, the CDR3 is CASSLSGGGILNSPLHF.

The table lists this clone with a few counts. The read is 3 residues too short to cover the CDR3 end, so that end is filled in from the germline J gene. The chain is built from TRBV7-9 and TRBJ1-2; 8 nucleotides line up with TRBD1. Germline CDR1 reads SEHNR; CDR2 reads FQNEAQ (reference sequence). The ends lost 5 bases at V and 4 bases at J; junction bases unmatched: 9. The CDR3 runs 15 residues. CDR3 bases read: TGTGCCAGCAGCCAGCCGGGACAGGTCTTCTATGGC. Amino acid sequence: CASSQPGQVFYG. The whole CDR3 sequence is CASSQPGQVFYGYTF.

The DNA read from the CDR3 is TGCGCCAGCAGCCTGGGGTCTAGCGGGGGGGCTCTGAGCACAGATACG. As protein: CASSLGSSGGALSTDT. From start to end, the CDR3 is CASSLGSSGGALSTDTQYF. The V and J genes are TRBV5-1 and TRBJ2-3; 12 bases align to TRBD2. The CDR3 goes on 3 residues after the read ends, and that part is filled in from the germline J gene. J lost 0 bases, V lost 4 bases, and 12 bases had no gene match. Germline CDR1 and CDR2: SGHRS and YFSETQ. This CDR3 region has 19 residues. Based on the CDR3 plus reference TRBV5-1 and TRBJ2-3, the full variable domain is KAGVTQTPRYLIKTRGQQVTLSCSPISGHRSVSWYQQTPGQGLQFLFEYFSETQRNKGNFPGRFSGRQFSNSRSEMNVSTLELGDSALYLCASSLGSSGGALSTDTQYFGPGTRLTVL.

A few counts support this clone. Its ends do not fully match the called genes, so a read error is possible. The read halts 3 residues ahead of the CDR3 end, with the missing end drawn from the germline J gene. This chain links TRBV7-3 with TRBJ2-6, with 9 nucleotides matching TRBD1. The CDR3 runs 20 residues. Germline values: CDR1 SGHTA, CDR2 FQGTGA. CDR3 loop: CASSLTLFWTGAPGANVLTF. The DNA read from the CDR3 is TGTGCCAGCAGCCTAACACTATTTTGGACAGGGGCCCCTGGGGCCAACGTC.

Ten or more counts support this clone. The CDR3 is cut off 3 residues early in the read; its end comes from the germline J gene. This chain joins TRBV5-1 and TRBJ1-4; D uncertain. The germline CDR1 and CDR2 sequences are SGHRS and YFSETQ. V lost 4 bases and J 4 bases, leaving 14 bases between the germline ends. The CDR3 loop spans 15 amino acids. CDR3 in amino acids: CASSAGAVDNEKLFF. The sequenced part of the CDR3 DNA is TGCGCCAGCAGCGCCGGAGCGGTGGATAATGAAAAA.

Concerning this clone: The CDR3 goes on 3 residues after the read ends, and that part is filled in from the germline J gene. The V and J genes are TRBV6-1 and TRBJ1-4; D is unclear. Per germline, CDR1 MNHNS and CDR2 SASEGT. Trimming pared 4 bases from V and 8 bases from J, leaving 11 bases between. The CDR3 covers 13 residues. CDR3 amino acids: CASSASILEKLFF. The CDR3 DNA, read in part, is TGTGCCAGCAGTGCGAGCATTTTAGAAAAA.

This clone was counted ten times or more. Germline is not matched at one junction end, which may reflect a read error. Read data end 3 residues before the CDR3 end; the end is taken from the germline J gene. The chain is built from TRBV14 and TRBJ1-1; 8 bases agree with TRBD1. Germline lookup yields CDR1 SGHDN and CDR2 FVKESK. The CDR3 has 14 amino acids. The CDR3 loop reads CASSPTGVKTEAFF. CDR3 DNA, as far as it was read: TGTGCCAGCAGCCCGACAGGGGTGAAGACTGAA.

At least ten counts were recorded for this clone. This chain's CDR3 is CASSPGTHLGGYTF. Incomplete CDR3 DNA: TGTGCCAGCAGCCCCGGGACTCACCTCGGGGGC. The genes are TRBV7-3 and TRBJ1-2; tentative D call: TRBD1 (5 bases). The sequence runs out 3 residues before the end of the CDR3; the remainder is reconstructed from the germline J gene. The germline CDR1 and CDR2 sequences are SGHTA and FQGTGA. This CDR3 has 14 residues.

A note on this clone: Read sequence stops 3 residues before the CDR3 end, and the germline J gene provides the missing end. V and J are TRBV19 and TRBJ2-2; 8 nucleotides agree with TRBD2. Trimming at V came to 7 bases and at J to 3 bases, leaving 4 bases not matched to a gene. Per germline, CDR1 LNHDA and CDR2 SQIVND (reference sequence). CDR3 size: 14 residues. The part of the CDR3 DNA that was read is TGTGCCAGTATGGAGCGGGAGCACACCGGGGAG. Residues: CASMEREHTGE. The whole CDR3 sequence reads CASMEREHTGELFF.